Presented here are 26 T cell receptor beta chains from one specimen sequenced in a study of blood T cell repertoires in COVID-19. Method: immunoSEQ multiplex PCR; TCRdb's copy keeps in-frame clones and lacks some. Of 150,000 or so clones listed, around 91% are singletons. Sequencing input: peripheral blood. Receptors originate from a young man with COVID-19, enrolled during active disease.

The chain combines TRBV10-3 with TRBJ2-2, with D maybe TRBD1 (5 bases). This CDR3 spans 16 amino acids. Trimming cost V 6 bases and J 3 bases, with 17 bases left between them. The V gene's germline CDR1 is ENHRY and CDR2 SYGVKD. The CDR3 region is CAIRADRSQHTGELFF. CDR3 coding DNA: TGTGCCATCAGGGCTGACAGAAGCCAACACACCGGGGAGCTGTTTTTT.

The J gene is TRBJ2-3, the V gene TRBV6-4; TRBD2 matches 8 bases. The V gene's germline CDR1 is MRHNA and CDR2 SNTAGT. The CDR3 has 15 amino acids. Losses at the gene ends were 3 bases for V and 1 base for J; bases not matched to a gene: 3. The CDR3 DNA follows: TGTGCCAGCAGTGAAAAAGCGGGAGGCACAGATACGCAGTATTTT. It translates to CASSEKAGGTDTQYF.

This CDR3 reads CASMGTGGFYNSPLHF. The CDR3 DNA is TGTGCCAGTATGGGGACAGGGGGCTTCTATAATTCACCCCTCCACTTT. The V and J genes are TRBV27 and TRBJ1-6; TRBD1 matches 12 bases. The junction had 6 bases not matched to a gene; V was cut back by 9 bases and J by 3 bases. CDR1 is MNHEY and CDR2 is SMNVEV in the germline V gene (reference sequence). The CDR3 sequence is 16 residues long.

The CDR3 loop is CSVPGWVAGKFYNEQFF. DNA of the CDR3: TGCAGCGTCCCCGGGTGGGTAGCGGGAAAATTCTACAATGAGCAGTTCTTC. The gene calls are TRBV29-1 and TRBJ2-1; 8 nucleotides line up with TRBD2. The CDR3 runs 17 residues. The junction had 16 bases not matched to a gene; V was cut back by 6 bases and J by 3 bases. CDR1 SQVTM and CDR2 ANQGSEA come from the germline V gene.

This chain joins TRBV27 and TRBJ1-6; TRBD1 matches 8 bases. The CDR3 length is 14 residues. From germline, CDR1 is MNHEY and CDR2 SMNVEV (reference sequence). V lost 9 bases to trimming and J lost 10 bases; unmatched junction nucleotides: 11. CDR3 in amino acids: CASYQGARGSPLHF. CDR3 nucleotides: TGTGCCAGTTATCAGGGGGCGCGTGGCTCACCCCTCCACTTT.

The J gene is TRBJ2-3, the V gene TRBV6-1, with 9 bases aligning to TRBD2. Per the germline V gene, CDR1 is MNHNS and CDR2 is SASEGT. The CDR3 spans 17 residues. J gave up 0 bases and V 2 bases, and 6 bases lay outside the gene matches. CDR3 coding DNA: TGTGCCAGCAGTGAATTCTTTACTAGCGGGAGCACAGATACGCAGTATTTT. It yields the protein CASSEFFTSGSTDTQYF.

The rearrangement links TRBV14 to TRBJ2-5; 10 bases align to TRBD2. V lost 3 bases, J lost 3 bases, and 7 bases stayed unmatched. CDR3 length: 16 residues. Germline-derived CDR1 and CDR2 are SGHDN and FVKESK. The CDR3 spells CASSHSGRGWEETQYF. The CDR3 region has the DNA TGTGCCAGCAGCCACAGCGGGAGGGGTTGGGAAGAGACCCAGTACTTC.

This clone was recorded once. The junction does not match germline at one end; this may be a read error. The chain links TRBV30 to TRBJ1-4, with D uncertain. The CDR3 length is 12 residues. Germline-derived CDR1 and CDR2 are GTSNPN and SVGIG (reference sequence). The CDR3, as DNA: TGTGCCTGGAGTGACAAGAGGGAAAAACTGCTTTTT. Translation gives CAWSDKREKLLF.

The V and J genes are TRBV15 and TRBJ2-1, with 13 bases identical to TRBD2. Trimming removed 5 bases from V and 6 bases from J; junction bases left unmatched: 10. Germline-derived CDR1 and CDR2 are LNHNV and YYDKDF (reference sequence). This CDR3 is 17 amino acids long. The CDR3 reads CATSRRPTSGRANEQFF. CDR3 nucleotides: TGTGCCACCAGCCGTCGTCCAACTAGCGGGAGGGCCAATGAGCAGTTCTTC.

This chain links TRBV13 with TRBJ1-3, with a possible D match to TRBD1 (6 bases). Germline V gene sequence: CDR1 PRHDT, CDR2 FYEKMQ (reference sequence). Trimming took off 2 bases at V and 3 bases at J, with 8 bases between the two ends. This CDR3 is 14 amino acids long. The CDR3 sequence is CASSLRGGGNTIYF. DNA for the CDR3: TGTGCCAGCAGCTTAAGGGGGGGTGGAAACACCATATATTTT.

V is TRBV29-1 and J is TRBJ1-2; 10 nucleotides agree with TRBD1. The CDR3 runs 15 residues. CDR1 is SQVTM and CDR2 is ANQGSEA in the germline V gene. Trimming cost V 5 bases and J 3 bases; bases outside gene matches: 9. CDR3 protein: CSVPTRTGGDYGYTF. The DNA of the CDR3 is TGCAGCGTTCCCACCCGGACAGGGGGAGACTATGGCTACACCTTC.

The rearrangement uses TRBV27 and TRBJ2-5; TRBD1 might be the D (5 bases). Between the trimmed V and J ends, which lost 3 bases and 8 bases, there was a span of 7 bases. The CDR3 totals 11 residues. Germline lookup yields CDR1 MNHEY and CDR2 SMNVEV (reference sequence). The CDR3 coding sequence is TGTGCCAGCAGTTTTGGGGCAACCCAGTACTTC. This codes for CASSFGATQYF.

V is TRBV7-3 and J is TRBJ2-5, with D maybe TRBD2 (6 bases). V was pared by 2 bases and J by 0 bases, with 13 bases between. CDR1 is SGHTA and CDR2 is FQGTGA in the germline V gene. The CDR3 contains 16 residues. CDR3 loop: CASSLPYREYQETQYF. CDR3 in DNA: TGTGCCAGCAGCTTACCCTATCGGGAGTACCAAGAGACCCAGTACTTC.

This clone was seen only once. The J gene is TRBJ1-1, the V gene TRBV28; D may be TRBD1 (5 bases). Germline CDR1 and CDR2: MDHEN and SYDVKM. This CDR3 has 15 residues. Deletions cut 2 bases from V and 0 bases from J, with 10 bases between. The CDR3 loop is CASSLPGRVNTEAFF. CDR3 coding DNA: TGTGCCAGCAGTTTACCAGGCAGGGTGAACACTGAAGCTTTCTTT. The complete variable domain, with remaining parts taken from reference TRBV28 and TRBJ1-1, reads DVKVTQSSRYLVKRTGEKVFLECVQDMDHENMFWYRQDPGLGLRLIYFSYDVKMKEKGDIPEGYSVSREKKERFSLILESASTNQTSMYLCASSLPGRVNTEAFFGQGTRLTVV.

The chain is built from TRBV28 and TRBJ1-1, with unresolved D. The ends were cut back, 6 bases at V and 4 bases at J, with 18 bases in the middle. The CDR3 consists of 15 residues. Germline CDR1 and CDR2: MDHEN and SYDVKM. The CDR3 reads CASSSFEGMGTEAFF. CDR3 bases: TGTGCCAGCAGCTCGTTCGAGGGAATGGGCACTGAAGCTTTCTTT.

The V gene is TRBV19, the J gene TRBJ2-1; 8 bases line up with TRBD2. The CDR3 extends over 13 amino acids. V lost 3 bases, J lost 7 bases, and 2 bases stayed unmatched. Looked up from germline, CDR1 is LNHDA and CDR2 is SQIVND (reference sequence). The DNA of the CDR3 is TGTGCCAGTAGTATTAGCGGGATGAATGAGCAGTTCTTC. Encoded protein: CASSISGMNEQFF.

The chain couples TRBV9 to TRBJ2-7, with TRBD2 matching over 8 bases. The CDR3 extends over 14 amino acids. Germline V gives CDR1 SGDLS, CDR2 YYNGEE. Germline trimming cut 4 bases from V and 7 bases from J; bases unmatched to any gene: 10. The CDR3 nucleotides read TGTGCCAGCAGCCCCGGCGGGGGGCAAGGGGAGCAGTACTTC. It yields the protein CASSPGGGQGEQYF.

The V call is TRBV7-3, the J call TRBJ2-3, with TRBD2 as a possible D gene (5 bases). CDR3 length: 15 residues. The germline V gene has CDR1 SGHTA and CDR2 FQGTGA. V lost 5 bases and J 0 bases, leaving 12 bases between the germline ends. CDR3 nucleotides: TGTGCCAGCAGCCTCGTCAGCGGCAGCACAGATACGCAGTATTTT. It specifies CASSLVSGSTDTQYF. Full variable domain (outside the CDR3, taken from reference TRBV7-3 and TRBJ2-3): GAGVSQTPSNKVTEKGKYVELRCDPISGHTALYWYRQSLGQGPEFLIYFQGTGAADDSGLPNDRFFAVRPEGSVSTLKIQRTERGDSAVYLCASSLVSGSTDTQYFGPGTRLTVL.

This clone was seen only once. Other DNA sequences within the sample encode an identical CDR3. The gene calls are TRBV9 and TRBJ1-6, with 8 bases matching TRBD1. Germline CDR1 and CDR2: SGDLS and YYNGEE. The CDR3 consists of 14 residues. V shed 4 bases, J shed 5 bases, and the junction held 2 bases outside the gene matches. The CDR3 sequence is CASSLTGDNSPLHF. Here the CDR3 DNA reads TGTGCCAGCAGCCTGACAGGGGATAATTCACCCCTCCACTTT. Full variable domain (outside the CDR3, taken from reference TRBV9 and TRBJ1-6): DSGVTQTPKHLITATGQRVTLRCSPRSGDLSVYWYQQSLDQGLQFLIQYYNGEERAKGNILERFSAQQFPDLHSELNLSSLELGDSALYFCASSLTGDNSPLHFGNGTRLTVT.

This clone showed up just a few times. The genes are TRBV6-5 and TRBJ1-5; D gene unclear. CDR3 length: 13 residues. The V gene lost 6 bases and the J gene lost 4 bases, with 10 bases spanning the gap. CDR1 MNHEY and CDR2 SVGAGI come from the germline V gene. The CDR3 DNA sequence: TGTGCCAGCAGACAGAGGAGGAATCAGCCCCAGCATTTT. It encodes CASRQRRNQPQHF.

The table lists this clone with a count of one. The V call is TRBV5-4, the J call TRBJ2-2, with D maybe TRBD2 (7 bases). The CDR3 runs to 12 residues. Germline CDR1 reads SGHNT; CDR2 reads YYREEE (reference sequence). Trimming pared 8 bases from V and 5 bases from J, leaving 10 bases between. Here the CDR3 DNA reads TGTGCCAGTGGGAGGGGGACCGGGGAGCTGTTTTTT. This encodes CASGRGTGELFF.

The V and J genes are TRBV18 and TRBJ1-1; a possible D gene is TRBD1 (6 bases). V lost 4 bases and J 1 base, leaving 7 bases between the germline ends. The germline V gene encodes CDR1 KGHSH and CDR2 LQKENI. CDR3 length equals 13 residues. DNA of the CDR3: TGTGCCAGCTCACAGGACAGGAACACTGAAGCTTTCTTT. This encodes CASSQDRNTEAFF.

The CDR3 here is CSVKRDSNTEAFF. CDR3 nucleotide sequence: TGCAGCGTCAAAAGGGACAGCAACACTGAAGCTTTCTTT. V usage is TRBV29-1 and J usage is TRBJ1-1; 7 positions agree with TRBD1. Trimming removed 6 bases from V and 2 bases from J; junction bases left unmatched: 6. CDR1 is SQVTM and CDR2 is ANQGSEA in the germline V gene. This CDR3 is 13 amino acids long.

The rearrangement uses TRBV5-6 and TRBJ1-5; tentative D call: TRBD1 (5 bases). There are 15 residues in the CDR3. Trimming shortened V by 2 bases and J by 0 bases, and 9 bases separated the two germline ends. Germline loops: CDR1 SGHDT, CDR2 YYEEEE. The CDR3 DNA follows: TGTGCCAGCAGCTTTACAGGTTATAGCAATCAGCCCCAGCATTTT. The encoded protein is CASSFTGYSNQPQHF.

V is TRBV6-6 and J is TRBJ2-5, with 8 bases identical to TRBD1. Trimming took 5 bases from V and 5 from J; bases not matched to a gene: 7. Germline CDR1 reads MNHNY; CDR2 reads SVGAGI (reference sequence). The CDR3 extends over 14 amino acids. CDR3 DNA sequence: TGTGCCAGCAGTCTCAGGGGGCCTAGGGAGACCCAGTACTTC. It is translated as CASSLRGPRETQYF.

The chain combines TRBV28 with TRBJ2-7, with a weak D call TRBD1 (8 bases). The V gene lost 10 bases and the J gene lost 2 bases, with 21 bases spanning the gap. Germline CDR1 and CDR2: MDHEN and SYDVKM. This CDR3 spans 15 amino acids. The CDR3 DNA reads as TGTGCCACCTTAGACAGGGGAGGGTCAACCTACGAGCAGTACTTC. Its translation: CATLDRGGSTYEQYF.